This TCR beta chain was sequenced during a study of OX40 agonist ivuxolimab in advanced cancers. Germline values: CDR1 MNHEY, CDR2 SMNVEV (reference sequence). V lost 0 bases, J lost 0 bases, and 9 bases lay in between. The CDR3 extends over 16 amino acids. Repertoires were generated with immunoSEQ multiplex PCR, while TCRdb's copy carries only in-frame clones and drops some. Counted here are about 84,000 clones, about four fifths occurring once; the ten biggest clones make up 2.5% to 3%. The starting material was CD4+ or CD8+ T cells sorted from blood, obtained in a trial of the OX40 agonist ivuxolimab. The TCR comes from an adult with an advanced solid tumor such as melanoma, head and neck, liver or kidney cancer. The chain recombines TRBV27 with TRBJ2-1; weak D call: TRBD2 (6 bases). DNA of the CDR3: TGTGCCAGCAGTTTATCAATGGGGGGCTCCTACAATGAGCAGTTCTTC. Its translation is CASSLSMGGSYNEQFF.